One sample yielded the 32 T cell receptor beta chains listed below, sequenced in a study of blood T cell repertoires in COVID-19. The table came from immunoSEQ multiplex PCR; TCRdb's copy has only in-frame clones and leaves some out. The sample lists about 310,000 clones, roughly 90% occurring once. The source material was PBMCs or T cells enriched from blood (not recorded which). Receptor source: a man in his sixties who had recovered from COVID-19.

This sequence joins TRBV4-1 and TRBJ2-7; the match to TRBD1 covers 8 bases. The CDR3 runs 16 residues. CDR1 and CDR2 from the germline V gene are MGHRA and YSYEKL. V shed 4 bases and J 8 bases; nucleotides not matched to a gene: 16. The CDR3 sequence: CASSRVRGQGATQQYF. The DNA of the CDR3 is TGCGCCAGCAGCCGAGTTAGGGGGCAGGGGGCGACCCAGCAGTACTTC.

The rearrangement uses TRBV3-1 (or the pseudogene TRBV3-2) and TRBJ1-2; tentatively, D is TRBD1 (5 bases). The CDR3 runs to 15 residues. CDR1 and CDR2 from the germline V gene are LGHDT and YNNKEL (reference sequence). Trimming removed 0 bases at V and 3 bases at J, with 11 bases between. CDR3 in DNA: TGTGCCAGCAGCCAAGATTTGACAGAATACTATGGCTACACCTTC. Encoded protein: CASSQDLTEYYGYTF.

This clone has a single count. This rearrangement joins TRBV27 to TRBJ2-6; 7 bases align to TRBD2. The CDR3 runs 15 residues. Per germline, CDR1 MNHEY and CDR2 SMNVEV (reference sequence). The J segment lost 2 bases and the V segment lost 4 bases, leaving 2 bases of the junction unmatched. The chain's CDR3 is CASSSTSAGANVLTF. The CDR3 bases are TGTGCCAGCAGTTCAACTAGCGCTGGGGCCAACGTCCTGACTTTC.

In DNA form, the CDR3 reads TGTGCCACCAGCAGAGGGACTAGCGGGAGCTACAATGAGCAGTTCTTC. Translation: CATSRGTSGSYNEQFF. The J gene is TRBJ2-1, the V gene TRBV15; 13 nucleotides agree with TRBD2. V lost 1 base to trimming and J lost 3 bases; unmatched junction nucleotides: 0. Germline CDR1 and CDR2: LNHNV and YYDKDF (reference sequence). There are 16 residues in the CDR3.

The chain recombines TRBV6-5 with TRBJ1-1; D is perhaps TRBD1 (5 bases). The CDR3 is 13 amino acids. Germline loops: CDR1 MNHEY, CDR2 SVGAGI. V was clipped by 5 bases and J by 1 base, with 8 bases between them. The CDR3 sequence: CASSSTGNTEAFF. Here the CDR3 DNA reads TGTGCCAGCAGTAGCACAGGGAACACTGAAGCTTTCTTT.

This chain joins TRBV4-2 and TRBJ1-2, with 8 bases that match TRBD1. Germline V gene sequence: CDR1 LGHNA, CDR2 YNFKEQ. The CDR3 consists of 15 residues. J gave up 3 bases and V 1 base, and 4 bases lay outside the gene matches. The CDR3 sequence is CASSQAGQGYYGYTF. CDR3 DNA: TGTGCCAGCAGCCAAGCCGGACAGGGATACTATGGCTACACCTTC.

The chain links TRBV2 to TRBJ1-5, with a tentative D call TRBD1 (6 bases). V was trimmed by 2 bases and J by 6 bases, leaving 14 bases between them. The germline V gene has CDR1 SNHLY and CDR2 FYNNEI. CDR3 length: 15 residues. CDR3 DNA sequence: TGTGCCAGCAGTGAATGGGGTCAGGGGACTCAGCCCCAGCATTTT. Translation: CASSEWGQGTQPQHF.

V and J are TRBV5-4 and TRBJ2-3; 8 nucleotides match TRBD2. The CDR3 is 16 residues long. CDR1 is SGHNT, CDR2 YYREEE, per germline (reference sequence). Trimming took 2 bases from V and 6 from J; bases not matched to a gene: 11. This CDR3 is CASSFLTSGIRDTQYF. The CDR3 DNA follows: TGTGCCAGCAGCTTTCTTACTAGCGGTATCCGGGATACGCAGTATTTT.

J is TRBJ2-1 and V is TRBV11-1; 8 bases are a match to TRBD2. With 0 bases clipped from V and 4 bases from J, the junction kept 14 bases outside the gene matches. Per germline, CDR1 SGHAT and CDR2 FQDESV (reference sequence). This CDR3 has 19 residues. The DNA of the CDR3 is TGTGCCAGCAGCTTAGCGCGGGGGGTACTAGCGGAGGGGTACAATGAGCAGTTCTTC. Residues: CASSLARGVLAEGYNEQFF. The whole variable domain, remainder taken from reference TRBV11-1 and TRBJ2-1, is EAEVAQSPRYKITEKSQAVAFWCDPISGHATLYWYRQILGQGPELLVQFQDESVVDDSQLPKDRFSAERLKGVDSTLKIQPAELGDSAMYLCASSLARGVLAEGYNEQFFGPGTRLTVL.

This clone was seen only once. CDR3 nucleotide sequence: TGCGCCAGCAGCGGACTAGCGGGCACCGGGGAGCTGTTTTTT. Encoded protein: CASSGLAGTGELFF. The chain employs TRBV5-1 and TRBJ2-2, with 11 positions matching TRBD2. With V trimmed by 4 bases and J by 4 bases, 0 bases remained unmatched. This CDR3 has 14 amino acids. Germline V gene lookup returns CDR1 SGHRS and CDR2 YFSETQ.

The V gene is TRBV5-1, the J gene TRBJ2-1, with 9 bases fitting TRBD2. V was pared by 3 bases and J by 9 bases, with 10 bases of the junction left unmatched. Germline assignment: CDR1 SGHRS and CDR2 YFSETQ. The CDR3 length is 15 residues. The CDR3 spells CASSSTSGSVGEQFF. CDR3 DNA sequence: TGCGCCAGCAGCTCTACTAGCGGGTCGGTGGGTGAGCAGTTCTTC. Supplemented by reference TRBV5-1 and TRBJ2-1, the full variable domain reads KAGVTQTPRYLIKTRGQQVTLSCSPISGHRSVSWYQQTPGQGLQFLFEYFSETQRNKGNFPGRFSGRQFSNSRSEMNVSTLELGDSALYLCASSSTSGSVGEQFFGPGTRLTVL.

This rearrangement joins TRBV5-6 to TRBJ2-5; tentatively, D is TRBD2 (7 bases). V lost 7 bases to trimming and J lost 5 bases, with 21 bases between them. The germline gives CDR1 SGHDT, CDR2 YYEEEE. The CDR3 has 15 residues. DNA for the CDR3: TGTGCCAGCGGCTCACCACGGGGGGCTGGGGAGACCCAGTACTTC. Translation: CASGSPRGAGETQYF.

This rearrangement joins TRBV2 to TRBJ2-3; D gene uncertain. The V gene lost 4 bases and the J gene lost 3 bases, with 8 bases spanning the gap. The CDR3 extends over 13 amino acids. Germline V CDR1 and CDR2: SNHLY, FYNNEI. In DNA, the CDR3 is TGTGCCAGCAGTGTTTTGCGTACAGATACGCAGTATTTT. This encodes CASSVLRTDTQYF.

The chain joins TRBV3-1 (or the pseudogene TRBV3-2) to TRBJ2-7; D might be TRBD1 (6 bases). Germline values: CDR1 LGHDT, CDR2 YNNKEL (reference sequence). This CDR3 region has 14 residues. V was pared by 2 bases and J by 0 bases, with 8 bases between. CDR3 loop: CASSQQGYSYEQYF. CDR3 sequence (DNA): TGTGCCAGCAGCCAACAGGGGTACTCCTACGAGCAGTACTTC.

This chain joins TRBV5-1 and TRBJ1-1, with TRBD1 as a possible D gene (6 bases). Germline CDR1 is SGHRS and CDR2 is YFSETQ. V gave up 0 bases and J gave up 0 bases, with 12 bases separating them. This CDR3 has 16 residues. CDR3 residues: CASSLEAGVVNTEAFF. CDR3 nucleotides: TGCGCCAGCAGCTTGGAGGCAGGGGTTGTGAACACTGAAGCTTTCTTT.

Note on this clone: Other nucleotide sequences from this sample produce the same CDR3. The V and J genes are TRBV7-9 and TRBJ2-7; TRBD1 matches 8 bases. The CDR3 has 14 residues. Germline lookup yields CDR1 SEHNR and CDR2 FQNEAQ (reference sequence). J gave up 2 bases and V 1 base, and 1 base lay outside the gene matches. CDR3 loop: CASSLGQGTYEQYF. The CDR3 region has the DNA TGTGCCAGCAGCTTAGGACAGGGGACCTACGAGCAGTACTTC.

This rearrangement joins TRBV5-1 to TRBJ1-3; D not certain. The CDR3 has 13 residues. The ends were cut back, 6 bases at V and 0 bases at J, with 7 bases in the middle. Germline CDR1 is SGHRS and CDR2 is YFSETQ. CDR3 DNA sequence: TGCGCCAGCACATGGGCCTCTGGAAACACCATATATTTT. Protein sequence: CASTWASGNTIYF. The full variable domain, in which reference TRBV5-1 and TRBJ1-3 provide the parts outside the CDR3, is KAGVTQTPRYLIKTRGQQVTLSCSPISGHRSVSWYQQTPGQGLQFLFEYFSETQRNKGNFPGRFSGRQFSNSRSEMNVSTLELGDSALYLCASTWASGNTIYFGEGSWLTVV.

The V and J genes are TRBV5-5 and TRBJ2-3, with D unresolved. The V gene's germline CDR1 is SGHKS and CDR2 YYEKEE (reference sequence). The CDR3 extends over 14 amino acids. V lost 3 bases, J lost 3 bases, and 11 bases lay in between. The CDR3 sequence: CASSSRVGTDTQYF. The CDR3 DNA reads TGTGCCAGCAGCTCCCGGGTAGGAACAGATACGCAGTATTTT.

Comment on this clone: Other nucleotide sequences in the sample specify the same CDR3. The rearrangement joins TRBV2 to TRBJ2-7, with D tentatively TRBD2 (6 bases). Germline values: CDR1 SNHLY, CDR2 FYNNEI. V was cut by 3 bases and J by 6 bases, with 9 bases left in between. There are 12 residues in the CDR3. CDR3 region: CASSDWRGEQYF. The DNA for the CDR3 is TGTGCCAGCAGTGACTGGCGGGGCGAGCAGTACTTC.

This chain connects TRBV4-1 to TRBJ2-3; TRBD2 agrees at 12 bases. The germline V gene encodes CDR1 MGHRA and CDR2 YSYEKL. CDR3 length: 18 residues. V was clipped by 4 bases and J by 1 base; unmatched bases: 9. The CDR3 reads CASSLRLAGAAGTDTQYF. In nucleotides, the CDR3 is TGCGCCAGCAGCCTCCGACTAGCGGGAGCCGCGGGCACAGATACGCAGTATTTT.

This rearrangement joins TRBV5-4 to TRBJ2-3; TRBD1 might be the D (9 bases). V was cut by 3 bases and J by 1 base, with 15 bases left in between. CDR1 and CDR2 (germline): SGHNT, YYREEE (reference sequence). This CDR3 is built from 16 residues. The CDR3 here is CASSSGGDRGTDTQYF. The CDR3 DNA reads TGTGCCAGCAGCTCGGGGGGGGACAGGGGCACAGATACGCAGTATTTT.

The CDR3 is CSVVLGGRGGETQYF. The DNA of the CDR3 is TGCAGCGTTGTCTTAGGCGGGAGAGGGGGGGAGACCCAGTACTTC. The chain employs TRBV29-1 and TRBJ2-5; D may be TRBD2 (7 bases). The CDR3 runs to 15 residues. Germline values: CDR1 SQVTM, CDR2 ANQGSEA. The germline V and J ends were trimmed by 4 bases and 5 bases, with 20 bases remaining between them. The full variable domain, completed using reference TRBV29-1 and TRBJ2-5, is SAVISQKPSRDICQRGTSLTIQCQVDSQVTMMFWYRQQPGQSLTLIATANQGSEATYESGFVIDKFPISRPNLTFSTLTVSNMSPEDSSIYLCSVVLGGRGGETQYFGPGTRLLVL.

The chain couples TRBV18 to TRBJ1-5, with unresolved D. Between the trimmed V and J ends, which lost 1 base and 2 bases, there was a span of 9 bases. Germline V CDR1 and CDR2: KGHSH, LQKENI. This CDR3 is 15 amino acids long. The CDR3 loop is CASSPRREGNQPQHF. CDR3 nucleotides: TGTGCCAGCTCACCACGGAGGGAAGGCAATCAGCCCCAGCATTTT.

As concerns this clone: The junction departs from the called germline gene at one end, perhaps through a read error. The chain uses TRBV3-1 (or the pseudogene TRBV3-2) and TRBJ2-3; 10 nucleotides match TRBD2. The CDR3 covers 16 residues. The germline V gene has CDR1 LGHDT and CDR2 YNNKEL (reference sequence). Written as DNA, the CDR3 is TGTGCCAGCAACCAAATCAAAGCGGGAGGGGCAGATACGCAGTATTTT. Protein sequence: CASNQIKAGGADTQYF.

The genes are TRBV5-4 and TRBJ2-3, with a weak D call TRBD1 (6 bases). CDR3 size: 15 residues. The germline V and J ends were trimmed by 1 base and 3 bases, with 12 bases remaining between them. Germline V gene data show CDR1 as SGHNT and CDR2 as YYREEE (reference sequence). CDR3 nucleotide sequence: TGTGCCAGCAGCTTGCTACAGGGATTAACAGATACGCAGTATTTT. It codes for CASSLLQGLTDTQYF.

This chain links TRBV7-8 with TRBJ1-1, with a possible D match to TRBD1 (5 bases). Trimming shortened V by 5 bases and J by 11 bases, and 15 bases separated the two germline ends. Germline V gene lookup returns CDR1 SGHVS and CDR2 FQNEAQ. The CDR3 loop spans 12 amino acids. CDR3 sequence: CASSHMGGMAFF. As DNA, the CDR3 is TGTGCCAGCAGCCATATGGGGGGGATGGCTTTCTTT.

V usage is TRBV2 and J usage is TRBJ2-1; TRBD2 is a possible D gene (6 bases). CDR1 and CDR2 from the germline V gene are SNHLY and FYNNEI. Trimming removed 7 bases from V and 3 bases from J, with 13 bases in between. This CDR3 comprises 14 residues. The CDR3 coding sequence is TGTGCCAGCATCCGGGAGAACCGCTACAATGAGCAGTTCTTC. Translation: CASIRENRYNEQFF.

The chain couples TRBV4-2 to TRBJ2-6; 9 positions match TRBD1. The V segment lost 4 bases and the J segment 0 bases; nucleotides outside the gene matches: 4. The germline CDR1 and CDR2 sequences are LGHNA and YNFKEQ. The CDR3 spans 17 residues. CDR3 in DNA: TGTGCCAGCAGCCGGGACAGGGTCCCCTCTGGGGCCAACGTCCTGACTTTC. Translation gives CASSRDRVPSGANVLTF.

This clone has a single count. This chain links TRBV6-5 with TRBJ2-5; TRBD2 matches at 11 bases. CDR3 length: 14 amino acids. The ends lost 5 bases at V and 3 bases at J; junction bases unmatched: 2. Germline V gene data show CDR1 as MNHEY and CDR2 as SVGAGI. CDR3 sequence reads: CASSISGREETQYF. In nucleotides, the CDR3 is TGTGCCAGCAGTATTAGCGGGAGGGAAGAGACCCAGTACTTC.

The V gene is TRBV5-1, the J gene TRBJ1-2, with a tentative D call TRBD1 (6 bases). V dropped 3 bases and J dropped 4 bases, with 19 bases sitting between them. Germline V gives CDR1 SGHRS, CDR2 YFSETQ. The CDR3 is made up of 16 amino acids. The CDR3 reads CASSYGTPPASYGYTF. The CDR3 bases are TGCGCCAGCAGCTACGGGACACCTCCAGCGTCCTATGGCTACACCTTC.

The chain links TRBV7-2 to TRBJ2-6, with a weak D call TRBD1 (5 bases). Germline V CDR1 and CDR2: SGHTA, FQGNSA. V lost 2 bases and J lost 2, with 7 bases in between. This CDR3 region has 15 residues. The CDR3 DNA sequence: TGTGCCAGCAGCTTATGGGGCCCTGGGGCCAACGTCCTGACTTTC. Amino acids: CASSLWGPGANVLTF.

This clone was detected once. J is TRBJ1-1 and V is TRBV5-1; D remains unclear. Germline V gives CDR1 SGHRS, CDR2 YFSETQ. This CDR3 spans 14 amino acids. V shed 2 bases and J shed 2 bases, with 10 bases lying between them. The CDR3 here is CASSFLTTNTEAFF. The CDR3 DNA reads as TGCGCCAGCAGCTTCTTGACAACCAACACTGAAGCTTTCTTT. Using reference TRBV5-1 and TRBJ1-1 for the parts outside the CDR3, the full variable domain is KAGVTQTPRYLIKTRGQQVTLSCSPISGHRSVSWYQQTPGQGLQFLFEYFSETQRNKGNFPGRFSGRQFSNSRSEMNVSTLELGDSALYLCASSFLTTNTEAFFGQGTRLTVV.